There are a few counts of the clone carrying this T cell receptor (beta chain). Libraries were prepared by immunoSEQ multiplex PCR; TCRdb keeps only in-frame clonotypes and omits some of them. Among approximately 300,000 clones, nearly 90% were seen once, and the ten largest hold approximately 5.2%. CDR1 is SGDLS, CDR2 YYNGEE, per germline. The CDR3 extends over 15 amino acids. V was shortened by 4 bases and J by 7 bases, with 18 bases between the two germline ends. The data belong to a study of blood T cell repertoires in COVID-19. The clonotype was recovered from a woman aged 25 to 45 who had recovered from COVID-19. The rearrangement joins TRBV9 to TRBJ2-4, with D possibly TRBD1 on 6 matching bases. Sequenced material: PBMCs or T cells enriched from blood (not recorded which). This CDR3 is CASSSRAGDGNIQYF. The CDR3 DNA is TGTGCCAGCAGCTCACGGGCAGGGGATGGGAACATTCAGTACTTC.